This T cell receptor beta chain was retrieved from a study of blood T cell repertoires in COVID-19. Study details: The United States, Italy and Spain provided the acute and convalescent COVID-19 samples. Sources were T cells, B-cell-depleted T cells, or PBMCs; the material itself was cDNA or gDNA.

Per the original data handling: Amplified reference gene primers provided the basis for estimating nucleated cell counts. The data were produced by immunoSEQ multiplex PCR, yet TCRdb's version contains in-frame clones alone and is incomplete. The V and J calls and clone size come from that table; D and trimming were worked out from the DNA. This sample has about 140,000 clones, with approximately 88% found just once. V was pared by 3 bases and J by 2 bases, with 15 bases of the junction left unmatched. Germline V gives CDR1 SGHTA, CDR2 FQGTGA. There are 19 residues in the CDR3. This TCR was sampled from a man aged 65 to 85 with acute or convalescent COVID-19. The V call is TRBV7-3, the J call TRBJ2-5, with 10 positions matching TRBD2. The sample was peripheral blood. In DNA form, the CDR3 reads TGTGCCAGCAGCTTCGGGACTAGCGACGCGCGGGGACCACAAGAGACCCAGTACTTC. Protein product: CASSFGTSDARGPQETQYF.